This TCR beta chain was identified in a study of Graves' ophthalmopathy and Graves' hyperthyroidism. RNA transcripts yielded amplified TCR beta CDR3 regions. A first-round RT-PCR used HTBI primers, followed by a second-round multiplex PCR. TCRdb reanalysed the multiplex PCR reads using MiXCR and keeps one entry per CDR3 protein. The data contain about 39,000 distinct CDR3 sequences, 50% of them seen just once; the ten biggest clones take up about 25%. This clonotype is classed as medium-sized. The CDR3 length is 14 residues. Trimming took 2 bases from V and 1 from J, leaving 9 bases between them. Germline V gene sequence: CDR1 SGDLS, CDR2 YYNGEE.

This sequence was found in an adult woman with stable Graves' hyperthyroidism. The chain links TRBV9 to TRBJ1-1; maybe TRBD1 (5 bases). The sequenced sample was peripheral blood. CDR3 in amino acids: CASSVGRWNTEAFF. CDR3 DNA: TGTGCCAGCAGCGTGGGACGGTGGAACACTGAAGCTTTCTTT.